The 20 T cell receptor beta chains listed next were all sequenced from one sample in a study of CD8 T cells in Susac syndrome. An amount of RNA that ranged from roughly 0.45 to 1 ug was reverse transcribed with random hexamers. From the immunoSEQ multiplex PCR reads, TCRdb called clonotypes with MiXCR, one entry per CDR3 protein. The data contain about 200,000 distinct CDR3 sequences, 90% to 95% of them singletons. Input material: CD4+ T cells from PBMCs. All receptors derive from a human donor in good health.

This chain uses TRBV20-1 with TRBJ1-1, with TRBD1 matching 12 bases. The CDR3 has 14 amino acids. V lost 5 bases, J lost 1 base, and 2 bases stayed unmatched. The V gene's germline CDR1 is DFQATT and CDR2 SNEGSKA (reference sequence). CDR3 in amino acids: CSAPGQGANTEAFF. CDR3 bases: TGCAGTGCTCCGGGACAGGGGGCGAACACTGAAGCTTTCTTT.

As to this clonotype: At one end the junction does not follow the germline gene, possibly because of a read error. The chain uses TRBV9 and TRBJ2-1; a possible D gene is TRBD2 (6 bases). The germline gives CDR1 SGDLS, CDR2 YYNGEE. The CDR3 has 11 residues. The DNA of the CDR3 is TGTGCCAGCAGCGTATGGAGGGCCTTAGGCTTC. Translated: CASSVWRALGF.

The table lists this clonotype with a count of one. The J gene is TRBJ2-1, the V gene TRBV14, with 8 bases fitting TRBD2. V shed 4 bases and J 4 bases; nucleotides not matched to a gene: 6. In germline, CDR1 is SGHDN, CDR2 FVKESK. The CDR3 consists of 15 residues. The CDR3 loop is CASSRTAGAYNEQFF. The CDR3 region has the DNA TGTGCCAGCAGCCGAACAGCGGGAGCATACAATGAGCAGTTCTTC.

This clonotype was counted once. The J gene is TRBJ2-3, the V gene TRBV4-3; D is undetermined. V lost 0 bases to trimming and J lost 6 bases, with 7 bases between them. Germline CDR1 reads LGHNA; CDR2 reads YSLEER. The CDR3 is 13 residues long. Here the CDR3 DNA reads TGCGCCAGCAGCCAAGACCGCCACGATACGCAGTATTTT. It is translated as CASSQDRHDTQYF.

The rearrangement uses TRBV2 and TRBJ2-2; no firm D call. The germline V gene has CDR1 SNHLY and CDR2 FYNNEI. Trimming removed 8 bases at V and 12 bases at J, with 22 bases between. This CDR3 region has 14 residues. CDR3 loop: CASVRSQWSQKLFF. CDR3 nucleotides: TGTGCCAGCGTGAGGAGCCAGTGGAGCCAGAAGCTGTTTTTT.

The chain is built from TRBV20-1 and TRBJ2-7; maybe TRBD2 (5 bases). With 7 bases removed from V and 6 bases from J, the gap between germline ends came to 16 bases. This CDR3 comprises 12 residues. Germline V gene sequence: CDR1 DFQATT, CDR2 SNEGSKA (reference sequence). This CDR3 is CSVLRGAIEQYV. Written as DNA, the CDR3 is TGCAGTGTTCTCCGGGGAGCGATCGAGCAGTACGTC.

The DNA of the CDR3 is TGCAGTGCTAGTCCGATAGGCGTGTTGGGCACAGATACGCAGTATTTT. Translated: CSASPIGVLGTDTQYF. V is TRBV20-1 and J is TRBJ2-3; D is unresolved. The CDR3 spans 16 residues. V was clipped by 3 bases and J by 1 base, with 17 bases between them. The germline V gene encodes CDR1 DFQATT and CDR2 SNEGSKA (reference sequence).

The chain has TRBV3-1 and TRBJ1-5; D is unclear. The CDR3 has 17 amino acids. Trimming took 3 bases from V and 7 from J, leaving 22 bases between them. Germline CDR1 reads LGHDT; CDR2 reads YNNKEL (reference sequence). In DNA, the CDR3 is TGTGCCAGCAGCCAGGTGGGAGGGATGCCCGACGGGCAGCCCCAGCATTTT. It codes for CASSQVGGMPDGQPQHF.

This clonotype was seen a few times. The chain combines TRBV12-3 or TRBV12-4 with TRBJ2-7; 7 nucleotides align to TRBD2. This CDR3 spans 13 amino acids. Trimming at V came to 2 bases and at J to 4 bases, leaving 2 bases not matched to a gene. The CDR3 sequence is CASSLRGGYEQYF. DNA for the CDR3: TGTGCCAGCAGTTTACGGGGAGGGTACGAGCAGTACTTC.

V usage is TRBV20-1 and J usage is TRBJ2-1; the D gene is possibly TRBD2 (6 bases). CDR3 length: 13 residues. V lost 4 bases, J lost 7 bases, and 14 bases lay in between. Germline-derived CDR1 and CDR2 are DFQATT and SNEGSKA (reference sequence). CDR3 sequence: CSANSGLFNEQFF. CDR3 DNA: TGCAGTGCTAACTCGGGACTTTTTAATGAGCAGTTCTTC.

This chain connects TRBV24-1 to TRBJ1-1, with 8 bases identical to TRBD1. Trimming cost V 3 bases and J 5 bases; bases outside gene matches: 7. CDR1 KGHDR and CDR2 SFDVKD come from the germline V gene. The CDR3 runs to 15 residues. The CDR3, as DNA: TGTGCCACCAGTGATACAGGGGGTGGAAAGACTGAAGCTTTCTTT. Its translation: CATSDTGGGKTEAFF.

The rearrangement uses TRBV15 and TRBJ1-5; D possibly corresponds to TRBD1 (6 bases). The CDR3 consists of 14 residues. Germline V gives CDR1 LNHNV, CDR2 YYDKDF (reference sequence). Between the trimmed V and J ends, which lost 6 bases and 2 bases, there was a span of 11 bases. CDR3 DNA: TGTGCCACCAGGGAGACAGGCGGCAATCAGCCCCAGCATTTT. Its protein product is CATRETGGNQPQHF.

This clonotype was seen just once. The J gene is TRBJ2-1, the V gene TRBV7-9; D gene ambiguous. The germline V gene has CDR1 SEHNR and CDR2 FQNEAQ (reference sequence). The V and J ends lost 1 base and 9 bases respectively, with 10 bases between them. The CDR3 has 13 amino acids. The CDR3 nucleotides read TGTGCCAGCAGCTTAGGCAGGCCCTCTGAGCAGTTCTTC. Protein sequence: CASSLGRPSEQFF. The complete variable domain, with remaining parts taken from reference TRBV7-9 and TRBJ2-1, reads DTGVSQNPRHKITKRGQNVTFRCDPISEHNRLYWYRQTLGQGPEFLTYFQNEAQLEKSRLLSDRFSAERPKGSFSTLEIQRTEQGDSAMYLCASSLGRPSEQFFGPGTRLTVL.

This chain joins TRBV2 and TRBJ2-2, with D perhaps TRBD2 (5 bases). Trimming cost V 6 bases and J 0 bases, with 14 bases left between them. The CDR3 is 16 amino acids. The germline V gene has CDR1 SNHLY and CDR2 FYNNEI. This chain's CDR3 is CASSGDLTPNTGELFF. In DNA, the CDR3 is TGTGCCAGCAGCGGGGATCTAACCCCGAACACCGGGGAGCTGTTTTTT.

J is TRBJ2-5 and V is TRBV24-1; no firm D call. Germline CDR1 is KGHDR and CDR2 is SFDVKD. The CDR3 is 12 amino acids. V lost 3 bases, J lost 3 bases, and 4 bases lay in between. The CDR3 nucleotides are TGTGCCACCAGTGATCCAGAAGAGACCCAGTACTTC. This encodes CATSDPEETQYF.

The V call is TRBV3-1, the J call TRBJ1-4; 9 nucleotides match TRBD1. Germline lookup yields CDR1 LGHDT and CDR2 YNNKEL (reference sequence). J lost 3 bases, V lost 3 bases, and 11 bases had no gene match. The CDR3 totals 18 residues. CDR3 residues: CASSQLRDRALANEKLFF. Here the CDR3 DNA reads TGTGCCAGCAGCCAGCTCCGGGACAGGGCTCTTGCTAATGAAAAACTGTTTTTT.

The rearrangement joins TRBV12-3 or TRBV12-4 to TRBJ2-5; 7 bases align to TRBD2. Trimming at V came to 7 bases and at J to 3 bases, leaving 11 bases not matched to a gene. The CDR3 is 15 amino acids. In DNA, the CDR3 is TGTGCCAGCACCAAAACCAGGGCGGGAGAAGAGACCCAGTACTTC. The encoded protein is CASTKTRAGEETQYF.

V usage is TRBV28 and J usage is TRBJ1-3; tentative D call: TRBD1 (5 bases). This CDR3 has 14 residues. Trimming cost V 5 bases and J 0 bases, with 8 bases left between them. Germline V CDR1 and CDR2: MDHEN, SYDVKM. The CDR3 region has the DNA TGTGCCAGCAGTAAGGGGTCCTCTGGAAACACCATATATTTT. Translation gives CASSKGSSGNTIYF.

The rearrangement joins TRBV9 to TRBJ1-5; TRBD1 aligns across 8 bases. CDR3 length: 14 amino acids. The ends lost 6 bases at V and 4 bases at J; junction bases unmatched: 6. The germline V gene encodes CDR1 SGDLS and CDR2 YYNGEE. CDR3 sequence: CASNPTGGNQPQHF. DNA for the CDR3: TGTGCCAGCAACCCCACAGGGGGGAATCAGCCCCAGCATTTT.

The rearrangement joins TRBV19 to TRBJ2-5; 7 positions agree with TRBD1. The CDR3 runs to 16 residues. CDR1 is LNHDA, CDR2 SQIVND, per germline (reference sequence). V was pared by 5 bases and J by 4 bases, with 13 bases of the junction left unmatched. The CDR3 region is CASSADRAEGGETQYF. For the CDR3, the DNA is TGTGCCAGTAGTGCCGACAGGGCAGAAGGAGGAGAGACCCAGTACTTC.